The T cell receptor (beta chain) under discussion was sequenced for a study of vaccination and CD4 T cells after COVID-19. Study outcomes and limitations: The median number of SARS-CoV-2-reactive clonotypes increased from about 20 to 38, a change that did not reach significance.

The treatment here: approximately 9-day PBMC culture with coronavirus spike peptide pools or control peptides (ViraFEST assay). From the unexposed donor, CD4+ T cells were collected ahead of the COVID-19 pandemic (2011-2018). Antigen-specific T cell expansion with peptide pools preceded TCR sequencing in the ViraFEST approach. The CDR3 is 12 residues long. The V end was cut by 7 bases, the J end by 8 bases, with 14 bases between. Germline V gene sequence: CDR1 DFQATT, CDR2 SNEGSKA (reference sequence). This clonotype has more than one count but fewer than ten. Its antigen is unknown. The Oncomine TCR Beta short-read assay sequenced DNA from cultured CD4+ T cells. Genomic DNA from cultured CD4+ T cells was extracted. TCRdb itself ran the PCR reads through MiXCR, one entry per CDR3 protein. The repertoire consists of 8,000 to 9,500 distinct CDR3 sequences, with roughly a third occurring once and the leading ten covering around 23%.

The TCR comes from a human donor in good health. The V gene is TRBV20-1, the J gene TRBJ1-4; D may be TRBD1 (5 bases). Sequencing was done on a sample of CD4+ T cells from blood, cultured in vitro. In DNA form, the CDR3 reads TGCAGTGGGGGTCAGGGAGAGGAAAAACTGTTTTTT. The encoded protein is CSGGQGEEKLFF.